This T cell receptor (beta chain) was obtained from a study of shared clonotypes between healthy human individuals. TCRdb's table, derived via immunoSEQ multiplex PCR, lists solely in-frame clones and lacks some. The table lists roughly 2.6 million clones, more than 80% of them singletons. The sequence came from a man aged 18 to 35 in good health. The sample comprised naive CD4+ T cells sorted from blood. Subset: CD45RA+ positively selected.

CDR3 sequence: CASRQQGVMAETQYF. The CDR3 DNA sequence: TGTGCCAGCAGGCAACAGGGGGTGATGGCAGAGACCCAGTACTTC. The chain joins TRBV28 to TRBJ2-5; 8 nucleotides line up with TRBD1. The CDR3 has 15 residues. V shed 6 bases, J shed 4 bases, and the junction held 10 bases outside the gene matches. CDR1 and CDR2 (germline): MDHEN, SYDVKM.